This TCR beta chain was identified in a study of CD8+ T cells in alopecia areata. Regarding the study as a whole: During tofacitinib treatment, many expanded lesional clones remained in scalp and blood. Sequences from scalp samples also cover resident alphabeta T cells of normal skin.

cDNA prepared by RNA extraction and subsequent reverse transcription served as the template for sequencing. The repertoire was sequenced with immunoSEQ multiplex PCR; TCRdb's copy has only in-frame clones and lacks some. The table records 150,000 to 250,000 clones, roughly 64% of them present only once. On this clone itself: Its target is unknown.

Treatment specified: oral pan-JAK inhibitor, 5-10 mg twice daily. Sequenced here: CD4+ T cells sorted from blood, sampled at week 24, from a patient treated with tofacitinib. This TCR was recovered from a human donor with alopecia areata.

CDR3 sequence: CASSLRGATDTQYF. DNA of the CDR3: TGCGCCAGCAGCTTGCGGGGGGCCACAGATACGCAGTATTTT. The chain uses TRBV5-1 and TRBJ2-3; perhaps TRBD2 as D (7 bases). Trimming pared 1 base from V and 2 bases from J, leaving 8 bases between. Germline values: CDR1 SGHRS, CDR2 YFSETQ. The CDR3 totals 14 residues.